This TCR beta chain was sequenced for a study of spatial heterogeneity in lung cancer. V was cut by 0 bases and J by 0 bases, with 7 bases left in between. The CDR3 has 14 residues. CDR1 SGHRS and CDR2 YFSETQ come from the germline V gene. As for time point: sample taken at primary tumor resection. This clonotype has ten or more counts. TCRdb reprocessed the 5' RACE reads via MiXCR and lists one record per CDR3 protein. The table shows 20,000 to 25,000 distinct CDR3 sequences, with 3.5% to 5.5% occurring only once. The receptor comes from a male donor with early-stage non-small cell lung cancer. The chain has TRBV5-1 and TRBJ2-7; the D is unclear. The sequencing here drew on PBMCs, taken at surgery. The CDR3 reads CASSLVSGSYEQYF. CDR3 sequence (DNA): TGCGCCAGCAGCTTGGTCAGTGGCTCCTACGAGCAGTACTTC.